A selection of T cell receptor beta chains follows, all from one sample in a study of CD8 T cells in ankylosing spondylitis. MiXCR, run by TCRdb on the 5' RACE reads, gives a single entry per CDR3 protein. This table holds 700,000 or so distinct CDR3 sequences, 15% to 20% found once. The specimen was blood, either unsorted or a sorted T cell fraction (not recorded which). The receptors come from a male donor with ankylosing spondylitis. Both conserved end residues are part of each CDR3. Only some rows state a clone size, as once, few, many or a class for expanded clones.

CDR3aa: CASSLISVEEAEAFF
abundance: few
j_gene: TRBJ1-1
v_gene: TRBV7-9

CDR3aa: CASSYTALQRSRTDTQYF
abundance: NA
j_gene: TRBJ2-3
v_gene: TRBV6-2/TRBV6-3

CDR3aa: CASSVVGGGASYNEQFF
abundance: NA
j_gene: TRBJ2-1
v_gene: TRBV9

CDR3aa: CASSLGVSAGSYNEQFF
abundance: few
j_gene: TRBJ2-1
v_gene: TRBV7-6

CDR3aa: CASSSSQTSFEQFF
abundance: few
j_gene: TRBJ2-1
v_gene: TRBV12-3/TRBV12-4

CDR3aa: CASSLLMDQPQHF
abundance: NA
j_gene: TRBJ1-5
v_gene: TRBV4-3

CDR3aa: CASSPTGTGGDYEQYF
abundance: NA
j_gene: TRBJ2-7
v_gene: TRBV2

CDR3aa: CSVEKGSGYEQYF
abundance: NA
j_gene: TRBJ2-7
v_gene: TRBV29-1

CDR3aa: CASSTQGGGGTEAFF
abundance: few
j_gene: TRBJ1-1
v_gene: TRBV5-1

CDR3aa: CASSARGGTPRAGELFF
abundance: few
j_gene: TRBJ2-2
v_gene: TRBV9

CDR3aa: CASSYRVNEQFF
abundance: many
j_gene: TRBJ2-1
v_gene: TRBV3-1

CDR3aa: CASSSVGQGLYQDTQYF
abundance: few
j_gene: TRBJ2-3
v_gene: TRBV11-2

CDR3aa: CASGQRVIAGVTDTQYF
abundance: few
j_gene: TRBJ2-3
v_gene: TRBV4-1

CDR3aa: CASSFEDPTGYTDSTTNEKLFF
abundance: NA
j_gene: TRBJ1-4
v_gene: TRBV11-2

CDR3aa: CASSLTGLAGVPSTDTQYF
abundance: few
j_gene: TRBJ2-3
v_gene: TRBV27

CDR3aa: CASSPPSRVDTEAFF
abundance: NA
j_gene: TRBJ1-1
v_gene: TRBV18

CDR3aa: CAISLSERETQYF
abundance: NA
j_gene: TRBJ2-5
v_gene: TRBV10-3

CDR3aa: CASSRILAGGPTDTQYF
abundance: few
j_gene: TRBJ2-3
v_gene: TRBV7-2

CDR3aa: CSAIRGGNTIYF
abundance: NA
j_gene: TRBJ1-3
v_gene: TRBV20-1

CDR3aa: CAWSPDFQNEQFF
abundance: NA
j_gene: TRBJ2-1
v_gene: TRBV30

CDR3aa: CASSYASGTDTQYF
abundance: NA
j_gene: TRBJ2-3
v_gene: TRBV6-5

CDR3aa: CASSQDWREATYEQYF
abundance: many
j_gene: TRBJ2-7
v_gene: TRBV4-1

CDR3aa: CSALYGAGGNSEQYF
abundance: NA
j_gene: TRBJ2-7
v_gene: TRBV20-1

CDR3aa: CASSQVWAAAEAFF
abundance: NA
j_gene: TRBJ1-1
v_gene: TRBV16

CDR3aa: CASSWGLAGDNEQFF
abundance: few
j_gene: TRBJ2-1
v_gene: TRBV7-7

CDR3aa: CASSPGDTAYGYTF
abundance: few
j_gene: TRBJ1-2
v_gene: TRBV5-1

CDR3aa: CASSPPTGTPNYGYTF
abundance: NA
j_gene: TRBJ1-2
v_gene: TRBV12-3/TRBV12-4

CDR3aa: CASRLGATEAFF
abundance: NA
j_gene: TRBJ1-1
v_gene: TRBV19

CDR3aa: CASSLSLAGGRDEQFF
abundance: NA
j_gene: TRBJ2-1
v_gene: TRBV7-2

CDR3aa: CASSTMTQALRGNNEQFF
abundance: NA
j_gene: TRBJ2-1
v_gene: TRBV5-1

CDR3aa: CSAKEAFF
abundance: many
j_gene: TRBJ1-1
v_gene: TRBV20-1

CDR3aa: CASSLRSSGGGELFF
abundance: few
j_gene: TRBJ2-2
v_gene: TRBV5-1

CDR3aa: CASSEWRGGSADEQFF
abundance: few
j_gene: TRBJ2-1
v_gene: TRBV6-1

CDR3aa: CASSLGMYTEAFF
abundance: NA
j_gene: TRBJ1-1
v_gene: TRBV27

CDR3aa: CSAGANTNYGYTF
abundance: NA
j_gene: TRBJ1-2
v_gene: TRBV20-1

CDR3aa: CASSLEGQANEKLFF
abundance: few
j_gene: TRBJ1-4
v_gene: TRBV5-1

CDR3aa: CASSQDLGPGTQYF
abundance: many
j_gene: TRBJ2-5
v_gene: TRBV4-3

CDR3aa: CASRVLAGALQETQYF
abundance: few
j_gene: TRBJ2-5
v_gene: TRBV2

CDR3aa: CASRGLDTDSQYF
abundance: few
j_gene: TRBJ2-3
v_gene: TRBV12-3/TRBV12-4

CDR3aa: CASSPTGRQALHF
abundance: NA
j_gene: TRBJ1-6
v_gene: TRBV5-1

CDR3aa: CASSLGTSNPRDTQYF
abundance: few
j_gene: TRBJ2-3
v_gene: TRBV5-8

CDR3aa: CASSPQGPSYGYTF
abundance: few
j_gene: TRBJ1-2
v_gene: TRBV18

CDR3aa: CATSEAGGGTEAFF
abundance: few
j_gene: TRBJ1-1
v_gene: TRBV24-1

CDR3aa: CASSYGAGYTF
abundance: NA
j_gene: TRBJ1-2
v_gene: TRBV6-5

CDR3aa: CASSFTPEAFF
abundance: few
j_gene: TRBJ1-1
v_gene: TRBV5-1

CDR3aa: CASSLTASGINEQFF
abundance: NA
j_gene: TRBJ2-1
v_gene: TRBV11-2

CDR3aa: CASSQADGQETQYF
abundance: NA
j_gene: TRBJ2-5
v_gene: TRBV3-1

CDR3aa: CASSFLDREKLFF
abundance: few
j_gene: TRBJ1-4
v_gene: TRBV27

CDR3aa: CASREGQGLNEKLFF
abundance: few
j_gene: TRBJ1-4
v_gene: TRBV6-1

CDR3aa: CASSLRDINNNQPQHF
abundance: NA
j_gene: TRBJ1-5
v_gene: TRBV4-1

CDR3aa: CASSPVGGSTDTQYF
abundance: NA
j_gene: TRBJ2-3
v_gene: TRBV18

CDR3aa: CASSFETAQEGYPQYF
abundance: few
j_gene: TRBJ2-5
v_gene: TRBV6-2/TRBV6-3

CDR3aa: CASMIGTLQETQYF
abundance: few
j_gene: TRBJ2-5
v_gene: TRBV3-1

CDR3aa: CASSQDPGGRAMDEQFF
abundance: few
j_gene: TRBJ2-1
v_gene: TRBV4-2

CDR3aa: CASSQTSGEQYF
abundance: few
j_gene: TRBJ2-7
v_gene: TRBV3-1

CDR3aa: CSVRQGWYEQYF
abundance: NA
j_gene: TRBJ2-7
v_gene: TRBV29-1

CDR3aa: CASSLYTEAFF
abundance: many
j_gene: TRBJ1-1
v_gene: TRBV12-3/TRBV12-4